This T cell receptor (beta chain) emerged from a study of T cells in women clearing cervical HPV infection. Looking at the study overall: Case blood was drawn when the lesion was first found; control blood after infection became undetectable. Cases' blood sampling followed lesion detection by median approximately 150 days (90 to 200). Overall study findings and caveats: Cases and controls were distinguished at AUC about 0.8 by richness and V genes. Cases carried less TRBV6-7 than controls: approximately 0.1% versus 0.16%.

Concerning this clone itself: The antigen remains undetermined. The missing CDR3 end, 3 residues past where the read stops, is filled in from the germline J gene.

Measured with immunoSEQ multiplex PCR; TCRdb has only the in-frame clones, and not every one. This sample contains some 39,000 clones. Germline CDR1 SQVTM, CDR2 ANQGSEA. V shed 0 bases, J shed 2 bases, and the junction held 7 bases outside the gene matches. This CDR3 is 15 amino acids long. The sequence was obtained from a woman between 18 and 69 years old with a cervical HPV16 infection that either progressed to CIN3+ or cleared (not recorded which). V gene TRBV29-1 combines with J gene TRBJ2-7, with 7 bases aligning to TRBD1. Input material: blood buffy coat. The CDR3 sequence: CSVEDARQGTYEQYF. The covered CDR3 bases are TGCAGCGTTGAAGACGCCCGACAGGGCACCTACGAG.